Sequencing of this TCR beta chain was carried out in a study of blood T cell repertoires in COVID-19. About the research overall: The origin of the acute and convalescent COVID-19 samples was the United States, Italy and Spain. T cells, B-cell-depleted T cells, or PBMCs supplied cDNA or gDNA.

Trimming cost V 3 bases and J 4 bases; bases outside gene matches: 4. Germline CDR1 is KGHSH and CDR2 is LQKENI. This CDR3 is 14 amino acids long. Authors' analysis steps: Reference gene primer amplification yielded estimated nucleated cell counts. Clones were read by immunoSEQ multiplex PCR, and TCRdb kept only the in-frame ones, dropping some. The V and J calls and the clone size are those of that table, but D and trimming were determined from the DNA. The table shows under 200,000 clones, with 84% occurring only once. Input material: peripheral blood. This receptor was identified in a man between 18 and 35 years old with active or convalescent COVID-19. This chain links TRBV18 with TRBJ2-5, with 8 bases matching TRBD1. Here the CDR3 reads CASSPYGTGETQYF. The CDR3, as DNA: TGTGCCAGCTCACCCTACGGGACAGGAGAGACCCAGTACTTC. Full variable domain (missing parts from reference TRBV18 and TRBJ2-5): NAGVMQNPRHLVRRRGQEARLRCSPMKGHSHVYWYRQLPEEGLKFMVYLQKENIIDESGMPKERFSAEFPKEGPSILRIQQVVRGDSAAYFCASSPYGTGETQYFGPGTRLLVL.